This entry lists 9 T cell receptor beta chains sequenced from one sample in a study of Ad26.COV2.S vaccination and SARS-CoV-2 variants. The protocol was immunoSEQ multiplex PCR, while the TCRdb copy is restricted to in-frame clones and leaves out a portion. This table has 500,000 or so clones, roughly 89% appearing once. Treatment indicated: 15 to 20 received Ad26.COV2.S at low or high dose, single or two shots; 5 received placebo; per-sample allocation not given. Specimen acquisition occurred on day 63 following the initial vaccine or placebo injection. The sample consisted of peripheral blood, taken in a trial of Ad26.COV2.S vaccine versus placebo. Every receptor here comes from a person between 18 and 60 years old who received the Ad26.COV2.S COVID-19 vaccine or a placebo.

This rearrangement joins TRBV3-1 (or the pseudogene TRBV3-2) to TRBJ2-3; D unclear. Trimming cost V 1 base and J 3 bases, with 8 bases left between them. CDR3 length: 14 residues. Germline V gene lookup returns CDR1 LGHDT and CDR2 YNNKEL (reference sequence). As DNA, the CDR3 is TGTGCCAGCAGCCAAGCCCCCAGGACAGATACGCAGTATTTT. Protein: CASSQAPRTDTQYF.

CDR3 region: CASSPRRGGETQYF. The CDR3 DNA reads TGTGCCAGCAGCCCCCGGAGGGGGGGGGAGACCCAGTACTTC. The V gene is TRBV7-3, the J gene TRBJ2-5, with a tentative D call TRBD2 (7 bases). CDR1 and CDR2 (germline): SGHTA, FQGTGA. CDR3 size: 14 residues. V dropped 5 bases and J dropped 5 bases, with 15 bases sitting between them.

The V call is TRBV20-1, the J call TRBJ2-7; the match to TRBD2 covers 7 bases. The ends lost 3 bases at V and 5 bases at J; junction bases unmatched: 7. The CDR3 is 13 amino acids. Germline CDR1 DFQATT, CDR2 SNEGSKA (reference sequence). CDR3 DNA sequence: TGCAGTGCTAGTGGCGGGAGTCTAAACGAGCAGTACTTC. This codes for CSASGGSLNEQYF.

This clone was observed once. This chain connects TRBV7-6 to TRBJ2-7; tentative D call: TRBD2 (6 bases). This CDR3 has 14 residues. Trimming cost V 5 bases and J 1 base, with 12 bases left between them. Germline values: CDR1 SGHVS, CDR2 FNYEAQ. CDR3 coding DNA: TGTGCCAGCAGCCCTAGCGTCAGATCCTACGAGCAGTACTTC. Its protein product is CASSPSVRSYEQYF.

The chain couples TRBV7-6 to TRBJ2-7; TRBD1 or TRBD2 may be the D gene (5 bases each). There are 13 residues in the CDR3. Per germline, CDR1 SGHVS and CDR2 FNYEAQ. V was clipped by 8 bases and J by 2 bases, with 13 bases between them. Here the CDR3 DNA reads TGTGCCAGCTCGGGGCCTGACCCCTACGAGCAGTACTTC. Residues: CASSGPDPYEQYF. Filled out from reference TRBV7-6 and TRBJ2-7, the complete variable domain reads GAGVSQSPRYKVTKRGQDVALRCDPISGHVSLYWYRQALGQGPEFLTYFNYEAQQDKSGLPNDRFSAERPEGSISTLTIQRTEQRDSAMYRCASSGPDPYEQYFGPGTRLTVT.

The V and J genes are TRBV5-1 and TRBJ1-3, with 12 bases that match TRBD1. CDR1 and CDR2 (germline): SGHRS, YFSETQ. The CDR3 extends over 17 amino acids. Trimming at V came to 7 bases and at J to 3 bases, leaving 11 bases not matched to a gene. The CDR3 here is CASSTGQGARSGNTIYF. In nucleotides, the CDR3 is TGCGCCAGCTCGACGGGACAGGGGGCGCGTAGTGGAAACACCATATATTTT.

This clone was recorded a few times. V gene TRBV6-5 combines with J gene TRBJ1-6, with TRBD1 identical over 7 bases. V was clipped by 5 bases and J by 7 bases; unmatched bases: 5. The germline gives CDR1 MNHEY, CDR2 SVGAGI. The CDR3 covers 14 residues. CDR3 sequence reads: CASSRQGRNSPLHF. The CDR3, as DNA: TGTGCCAGCAGTAGACAGGGAAGAAATTCACCCCTCCACTTT.

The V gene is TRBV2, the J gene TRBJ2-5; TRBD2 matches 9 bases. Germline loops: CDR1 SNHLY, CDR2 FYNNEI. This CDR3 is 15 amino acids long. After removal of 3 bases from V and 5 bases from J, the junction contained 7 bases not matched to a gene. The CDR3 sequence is CASSEASGNWETQYF. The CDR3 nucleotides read TGTGCCAGCAGTGAGGCTAGCGGGAACTGGGAGACCCAGTACTTC. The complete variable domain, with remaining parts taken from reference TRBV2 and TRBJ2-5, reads EPEVTQTPSHQVTQMGQEVILRCVPISNHLYFYWYRQILGQKVEFLVSFYNNEISEKSEIFDDQFSVERPDGSNFTLKIRSTKLEDSAMYFCASSEASGNWETQYFGPGTRLLVL.

Here the CDR3 DNA reads TGTGCCAGCAGCTTGCGCGGGACAGGGGATCAGCCCCAGCATTTT. This encodes CASSLRGTGDQPQHF. This chain uses TRBV5-6 with TRBJ1-5, with 10 bases that match TRBD1. J lost 5 bases, V lost 1 base, and 3 bases had no gene match. The CDR3 extends over 15 amino acids. Germline CDR1 and CDR2: SGHDT and YYEEEE.